The rows below give T cell receptor beta chains drawn from one sample of a study of cytomegalovirus exposure and HLA in healthy donors. The assay was immunoSEQ multiplex PCR, and TCRdb's table has in-frame clones only and misses some. The repertoire holds 50,000 to 65,000 clones, with around 68% as singletons. Sequenced material: PBMCs. These receptor sequences come from a man aged 45-60 years in good health and CMV-seropositive. CDR3s include the opening cysteine and the closing phenylalanine or tryptophan. D genes are given only for firm matches. Clone size is given for some rows only: seen once, a few or many times, or a class if the clone is expanded.

D gene	CDR3 length	clone size	V gene	J gene	CDR3 DNA	CDR3 protein
.	15	.	TRBV19	TRBJ1-5	TGTGCCAGTAGAGCCCCGGGTGGGAGCAATCAGCCCCAGCATTTT	CASRAPGGSNQPQHF
.	16	.	TRBV27	TRBJ1-5	TGTGCCAGCAGACCCGCGGGACGGATTAGCAATCAGCCCCAGCATTTT	CASRPAGRISNQPQHF
.	16	few	TRBV27	TRBJ2-3	TGTGCCAGCAGTCTCTGGACAGCACGGAGCACAGATACGCAGTATTTT	CASSLWTARSTDTQYF
.	12	once	TRBV6-4	TRBJ1-5	TGTGCCAGCAGTTCAACGGGACAGCCCCAGCATTTT	CASSSTGQPQHF
.	14	.	TRBV11-2	TRBJ1-1	TGTGCCAGCAGCTTGGGGAGACGGAACACTGAAGCTTTCTTT	CASSLGRRNTEAFF
.	16	.	TRBV27	TRBJ2-1	TGTGCCAGCATAGGGCGGGATCAAAGAAACTACAATGAGCAGTTCTTC	CASIGRDQRNYNEQFF
.	13	.	TRBV13	TRBJ1-2	TGTGCCGGCAGCTTAACTATAAACTATGGCTACACCTTC	CAGSLTINYGYTF
TRBD2	17	.	TRBV27	TRBJ2-3	TGTGCCAGCAGTTCCCCCCGGACTAGCGGGAGCGCCGATACGCAGTATTTT	CASSSPRTSGSADTQYF
.	15	.	TRBV5-4	TRBJ2-1	TGTGCCAGCAGCTTGGTGGGAGTCCTCTACAATGAGCAGTTCTTC	CASSLVGVLYNEQFF
TRBD1	18	few	TRBV19	TRBJ1-4	TGTGCCAGTAGTTTCCGGGACAGGGGGCCTTCTCGTGGTGAAAAACTGTTTTTT	CASSFRDRGPSRGEKLFF
TRBD1	15	once	TRBV5-1	TRBJ2-2	TGCGCCAGCAGCTGGGGTACAGGGGGGACCGGGGAGCTGTTTTTT	CASSWGTGGTGELFF
.	13	.	TRBV6-4	TRBJ1-1	TGTGCCAGTTTTCGGGTCTCGACCACTGAAGCTTTCTTT	CASFRVSTTEAFF
.	14	few	TRBV5-6	TRBJ2-7	TGTGCCAGCAGCGTAGGACAGAGTACCTACGAGCAGTACTTC	CASSVGQSTYEQYF
TRBD2	18	.	TRBV5-1	TRBJ2-3	TGCGCCAGCAGCTTGGCCCTTAAGACTAGCGGCCTCACAGATACGCAGTATTTT	CASSLALKTSGLTDTQYF
.	14	few	TRBV5-1	TRBJ2-1	TGCGCCAGCAGCTCTTCCGGGGCCTACAATGAGCAGTTCTTC	CASSSSGAYNEQFF
TRBD1	17	.	TRBV7-2	TRBJ1-1	TGTGCCAGCAGCTTTCAATCCGGGACAGGGAAGCGTGCTGAAGCTTTCTTT	CASSFQSGTGKRAEAFF
.	16	.	TRBV6-4	TRBJ2-1	TGTGCCAGCAGTGACTCAGGGGTGAGCTCCTACAATGAGCAGTTCTTC	CASSDSGVSSYNEQFF
TRBD2	16	.	TRBV6-5	TRBJ2-7	TGTGCCAGCAGTTACGAAGGGAGGGGCGCGCGGTACGAGCAGTACTTC	CASSYEGRGARYEQYF
.	13	.	TRBV19	TRBJ2-5	TGTGCCAGTAGTATTGGGTCTTCAGGGGCCCAGTACTTC	CASSIGSSGAQYF
.	15	.	TRBV6-1	TRBJ2-5	TGTGCCAGCAGTGAAGCGCTTACGGGATCAGAGACCCAGTACTTC	CASSEALTGSETQYF
.	11	.	TRBV29-1	TRBJ2-2	TGCAGCGCGGGGGACACCGGGGAGCTGTTTTTT	CSAGDTGELFF
TRBD2	15	few	TRBV30	TRBJ2-2	TGTGCCTGGAGTACTAGCGGGAGGATAGCCGGGGAGCTGTTTTTT	CAWSTSGRIAGELFF
TRBD1	12	few	TRBV7-2	TRBJ1-4	TGTGCCAGCAGCCAGGACAGGGGCCCCAAGATTTTT	CASSQDRGPKIF
.	14	once	TRBV25-1	TRBJ2-7	TGTGCCAGCAGTCCGAAAACAGCTTACTACGAGCAGTACTTC	CASSPKTAYYEQYF
TRBD2	13	once	TRBV30	TRBJ2-1	TGTGCCTGGAAGGGGCGGGAGTTGCATGAGCAGTTCTTC	CAWKGRELHEQFF
.	16	.	TRBV5-1	TRBJ1-6	TGCGCCAGCAGCTTAGGGGTGGGCAGGACCGATTCACCCCTCCACTTT	CASSLGVGRTDSPLHF
.	15	few	TRBV7-9	TRBJ2-7	TGTGCCAGCAGCTCTATACACGAGGGATTCTACGAGCAGTACTTC	CASSSIHEGFYEQYF
TRBD2	18	.	TRBV4-1	TRBJ2-1	TGCGCCAGCAGCCAAGATTATACCCTAGCGGGAGTAAGGAATGAGCAGTTCTTC	CASSQDYTLAGVRNEQFF
.	13	few	TRBV4-1	TRBJ1-1	TGCGCCAGCAGTGGAGCTGGGAGCACTGAAGCTTTCTTT	CASSGAGSTEAFF
TRBD1	13	.	TRBV9	TRBJ1-4	TGTGCCAGCAGCGTAGGGGACAGGGGCATACTGTTTTTT	CASSVGDRGILFF
.	14	.	TRBV28	TRBJ2-5	TGTGCCAGCAGTTCTAGACAGGTGGGGGAGACCCAGTACTTC	CASSSRQVGETQYF
.	15	.	TRBV30	TRBJ1-1	TGTGCCTGGAGTGTAATGACCGGTCGGGGGACTGAAGCTTTCTTT	CAWSVMTGRGTEAFF
.	16	.	TRBV11-2	TRBJ1-1	TGTGCCAGCAGCTTGACAGTCTCCGGGGGAAACACTGAAGCTTTCTTT	CASSLTVSGGNTEAFF
.	14	.	TRBV13	TRBJ2-1	TGTGCCAGCAGCCAACCGGGACTTCTCAATGAGCAGTTCTTC	CASSQPGLLNEQFF
TRBD2	14	.	TRBV30	TRBJ2-3	TGTGCTCAAGCCGGACTAGCGCTCACAGATACGCAGTATTTT	CAQAGLALTDTQYF